The 3 T cell receptor beta chains given below trace back to one sample, sequenced in a study of T cell repertoires in cytomegalovirus infection. TCRdb passed the reads through MiXCR, listing each CDR3 protein once. The sample has hundreds of thousands of distinct CDR3 sequences; 30% to 40% are singletons. Antigens for these TCRs are unknown. The specimen was cultured CD8+ T cells from PBMCs, collected from culture after CMV antigen stimulation. The receptors were gathered from a human donor in good health (CMV status not recorded). Some clones in this sample may be carry-over from other donors' samples.

V gene TRBV15 combines with J gene TRBJ2-1, with 14 bases that match TRBD2. V shed 5 bases, J shed 12 bases, and the junction held 12 bases outside the gene matches. The CDR3 runs to 16 residues. Germline V CDR1 and CDR2: LNHNV, YYDKDF (reference sequence). This chain's CDR3 is CATSPGTSGGAGGQFF. CDR3 nucleotide sequence: TGTGCCACCAGCCCCGGGACTAGCGGGGGCGCGGGGGGGCAGTTCTTC.

CDR3: CASSQDWLYANTGELFF. CDR3 DNA sequence: TGCGCCAGCAGCCAAGATTGGCTCTACGCGAACACCGGGGAGCTGTTTTTT. This rearrangement joins TRBV4-3 to TRBJ2-2; D is ambiguous. The CDR3 length is 17 residues. The germline V and J ends were trimmed by 0 bases and 0 bases, with 11 bases remaining between them. Germline V gene lookup returns CDR1 LGHNA and CDR2 YSLEER.

This clonotype was counted only a few times. This rearrangement joins TRBV6-6 to TRBJ2-5, with 12 positions matching TRBD1. This CDR3 region has 17 residues. CDR1 and CDR2 from the germline V gene are MNHNY and SVGAGI (reference sequence). Trimming took 2 bases from V and 4 from J; bases not matched to a gene: 8. CDR3 in amino acids: CASSYPGTGGPIETQYF. The CDR3, as DNA: TGTGCCAGCAGTTACCCCGGGACAGGGGGCCCAATAGAGACCCAGTACTTC.